The present T cell receptor (beta chain) was sequenced within a study of T cell changes during pregnancy in multiple sclerosis. V gave up 5 bases and J gave up 6 bases, with 16 bases separating them. The CDR3 is 15 amino acids. Germline CDR1 is MDHEN and CDR2 is SYDVKM. The repertoire was sequenced with immunoSEQ multiplex PCR; TCRdb's copy has only in-frame clones and lacks some. Altogether about 83,000 clones are present, about 90% being singletons, with the ten largest covering 3.5% to 4%. J is TRBJ1-4 and V is TRBV28, with D perhaps matching TRBD1 (5 bases). The sequences come from PBMCs, collected in the first trimester of pregnancy. This clonotype was sampled from a female donor in good health, serving as a control in a pregnancy study. Some clones in this sample may be carry-over from other donors' samples. The CDR3 DNA sequence: TGTGCCAGCAGTCCCACAGGATTTTTGGATGAAAAACTGTTTTTT. Amino acids: CASSPTGFLDEKLFF.